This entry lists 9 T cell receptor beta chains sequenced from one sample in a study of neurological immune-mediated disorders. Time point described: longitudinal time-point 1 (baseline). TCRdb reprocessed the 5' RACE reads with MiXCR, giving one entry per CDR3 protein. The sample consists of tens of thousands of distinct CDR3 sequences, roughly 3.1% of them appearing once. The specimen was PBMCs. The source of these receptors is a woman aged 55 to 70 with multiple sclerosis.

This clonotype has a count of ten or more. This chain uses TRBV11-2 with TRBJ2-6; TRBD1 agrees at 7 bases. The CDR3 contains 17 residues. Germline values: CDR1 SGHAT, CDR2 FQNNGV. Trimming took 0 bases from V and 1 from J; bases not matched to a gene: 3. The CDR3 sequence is CASSLDRGSSGANVLTF. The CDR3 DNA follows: TGTGCCAGCAGCTTAGACAGGGGGTCTTCTGGGGCCAACGTCCTGACTTTC.

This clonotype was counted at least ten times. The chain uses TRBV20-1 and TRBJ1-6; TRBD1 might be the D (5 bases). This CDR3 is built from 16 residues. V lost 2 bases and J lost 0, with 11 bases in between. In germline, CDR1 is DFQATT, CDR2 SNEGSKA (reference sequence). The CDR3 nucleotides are TGCAGTGCTAGACAAGACAGTAGCTCCTATAATTCACCCCTCCACTTT. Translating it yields CSARQDSSSYNSPLHF.

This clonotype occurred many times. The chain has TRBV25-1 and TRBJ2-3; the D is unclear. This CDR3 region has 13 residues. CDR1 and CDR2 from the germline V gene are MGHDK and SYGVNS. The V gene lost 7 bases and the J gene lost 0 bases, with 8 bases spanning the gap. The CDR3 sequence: CASNQDSTDTQYF. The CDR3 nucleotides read TGTGCCAGCAATCAGGACAGCACAGATACGCAGTATTTT.

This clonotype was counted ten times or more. The CDR3 DNA is TGTGCCAGCAGCTTTGGACAGGGGAGTCAGCCCCAGCATTTT. Protein product: CASSFGQGSQPQHF. The chain is built from TRBV7-8 and TRBJ1-5; 9 bases align to TRBD1. V was clipped by 3 bases and J by 6 bases; unmatched bases: 3. The CDR3 extends over 14 amino acids. The germline CDR1 and CDR2 sequences are SGHVS and FQNEAQ.

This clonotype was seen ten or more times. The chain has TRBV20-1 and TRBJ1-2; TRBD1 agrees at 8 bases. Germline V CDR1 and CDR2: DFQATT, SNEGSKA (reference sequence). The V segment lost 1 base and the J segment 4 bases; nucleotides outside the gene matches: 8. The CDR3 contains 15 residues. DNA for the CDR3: TGCAGTGCTAGAGTTGCCGGGACAGGAGGCTATGGCTACACCTTC. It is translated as CSARVAGTGGYGYTF.

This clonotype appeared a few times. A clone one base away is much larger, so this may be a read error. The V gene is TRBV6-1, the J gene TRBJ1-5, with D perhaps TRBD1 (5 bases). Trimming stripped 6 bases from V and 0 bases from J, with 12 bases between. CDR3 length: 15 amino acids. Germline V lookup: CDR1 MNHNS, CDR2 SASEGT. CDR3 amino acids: CASREQDHSNQPQHF. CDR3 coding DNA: TGTGCCAGCAGGGAACAGGATCATAGCAATCAGCCCCAGCATTTT.

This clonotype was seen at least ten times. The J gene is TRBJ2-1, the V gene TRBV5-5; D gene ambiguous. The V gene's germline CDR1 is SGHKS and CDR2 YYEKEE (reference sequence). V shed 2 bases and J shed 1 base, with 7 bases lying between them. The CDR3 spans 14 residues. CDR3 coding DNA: TGTGCCAGCAGCTTCGTCATTTCCTACAATGAGCAGTTCTTC. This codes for CASSFVISYNEQFF.

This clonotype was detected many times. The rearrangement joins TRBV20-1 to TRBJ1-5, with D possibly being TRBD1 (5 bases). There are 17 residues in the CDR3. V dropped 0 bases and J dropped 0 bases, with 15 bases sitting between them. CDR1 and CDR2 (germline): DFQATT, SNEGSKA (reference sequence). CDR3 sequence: CSARDSVRGYSNQPQHF. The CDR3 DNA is TGCAGTGCTAGAGATAGTGTTAGGGGCTATAGCAATCAGCCCCAGCATTTT.

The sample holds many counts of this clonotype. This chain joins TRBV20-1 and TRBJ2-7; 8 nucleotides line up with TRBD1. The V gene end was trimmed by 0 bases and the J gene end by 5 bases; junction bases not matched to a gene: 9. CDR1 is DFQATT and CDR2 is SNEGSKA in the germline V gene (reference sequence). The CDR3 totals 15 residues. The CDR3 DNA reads TGCAGTGCTAGAGATCAAGGGCAGGGGGCCAACGAGCAGTACTTC. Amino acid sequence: CSARDQGQGANEQYF.